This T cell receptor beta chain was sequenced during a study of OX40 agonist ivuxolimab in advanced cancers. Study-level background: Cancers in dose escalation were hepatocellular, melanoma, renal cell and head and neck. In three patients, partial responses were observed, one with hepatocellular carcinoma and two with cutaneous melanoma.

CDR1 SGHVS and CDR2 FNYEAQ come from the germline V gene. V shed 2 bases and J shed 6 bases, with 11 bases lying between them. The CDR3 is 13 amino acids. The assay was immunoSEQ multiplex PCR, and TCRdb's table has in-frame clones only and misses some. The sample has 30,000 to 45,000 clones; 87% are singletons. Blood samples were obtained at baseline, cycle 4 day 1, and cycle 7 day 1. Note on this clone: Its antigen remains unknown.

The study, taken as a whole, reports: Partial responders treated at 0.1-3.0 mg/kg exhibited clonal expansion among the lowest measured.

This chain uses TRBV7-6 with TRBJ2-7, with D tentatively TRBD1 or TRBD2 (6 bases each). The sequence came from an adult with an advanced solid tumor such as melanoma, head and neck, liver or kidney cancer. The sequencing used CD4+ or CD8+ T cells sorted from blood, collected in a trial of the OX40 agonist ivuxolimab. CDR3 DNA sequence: TGTGCCAGCAGCTTAAGTTGGGGGGCCGAGCAGTACTTC. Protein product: CASSLSWGAEQYF.